Listed here are 28 T cell receptor beta chains from one sample, sequenced in a study of blood T cell repertoires in COVID-19. TCRdb's copy holds only in-frame clones and misses some; the assay was immunoSEQ multiplex PCR. The sample lists 350,000 to 450,000 clones, 80% to 90% occurring once. Input material: PBMCs or T cells enriched from blood (not recorded which). The receptors derive from a man younger than 45 who had recovered from COVID-19.

This clone came up once. V gene TRBV12-5 combines with J gene TRBJ2-5; TRBD1 aligns across 8 bases. CDR1 is LGHNT, CDR2 FRNRAP, per germline. V was clipped by 1 base and J by 3 bases; unmatched bases: 7. This CDR3 has 16 amino acids. In DNA form, the CDR3 reads TGTGCTAGTGGTTTGGGTGCAGGGGGCTCGAAAGAGACCCAGTACTTC. Protein sequence: CASGLGAGGSKETQYF. The whole variable domain, remainder taken from reference TRBV12-5 and TRBJ2-5, is DARVTQTPRHKVTEMGQEVTMRCQPILGHNTVFWYRQTMMQGLELLAYFRNRAPLDDSGMPKDRFSAEMPDATLATLKIQPSEPRDSAVYFCASGLGAGGSKETQYFGPGTRLLVL.

The chain links TRBV29-1 to TRBJ2-5; 13 bases are a match to TRBD2. The V and J ends lost 8 bases and 4 bases, in that order; junction bases with no gene match: 7. The germline CDR1 and CDR2 sequences are SQVTM and ANQGSEA. The CDR3 runs to 14 residues. CDR3 nucleotides: TGCAGCACTAGCGGGAGGGCCATTAGAGAGACCCAGTACTTC. It specifies CSTSGRAIRETQYF.

V usage is TRBV7-9 and J usage is TRBJ2-3, with D perhaps matching TRBD1 (6 bases). The CDR3 has 14 amino acids. Germline V lookup: CDR1 SEHNR, CDR2 FQNEAQ (reference sequence). V lost 4 bases and J lost 3, with 11 bases in between. The CDR3 nucleotides are TGTGCCAGCAGCTGGGTAGGGGGTACAGATACGCAGTATTTT. It encodes CASSWVGGTDTQYF.

The chain joins TRBV5-1 to TRBJ2-7, with TRBD2 matching 7 bases. The CDR3 is made up of 17 amino acids. The germline gives CDR1 SGHRS, CDR2 YFSETQ. V lost 0 bases to trimming and J lost 0 bases; unmatched junction nucleotides: 9. CDR3 residues: CASSLDLAAALSYEQYF. CDR3 coding DNA: TGCGCCAGCAGCTTGGACCTAGCGGCTGCCCTCTCCTACGAGCAGTACTTC.

The CDR3 protein is CASSLTSTGTGELFF. CDR3 sequence (DNA): TGTGCCAGCAGCTTAACCTCCACAGGGACCGGGGAGCTGTTTTTT. The genes are TRBV13 and TRBJ2-2; tentative D call: TRBD1 (6 bases). The V gene's germline CDR1 is PRHDT and CDR2 FYEKMQ (reference sequence). This CDR3 contains 15 residues. The ends were cut back, 2 bases at V and 5 bases at J, with 12 bases in the middle. Variable domain in full (rest from reference TRBV13 and TRBJ2-2): AAGVIQSPRHLIKEKRETATLKCYPIPRHDTVYWYQQGPGQDPQFLISFYEKMQSDKGSIPDRFSAQQFSDYHSELNMSSLELGDSALYFCASSLTSTGTGELFFGEGSRLTVL.

The chain links TRBV5-4 to TRBJ1-5, with 8 bases matching TRBD1. Germline CDR1 is SGHNT and CDR2 is YYREEE (reference sequence). The V gene end was trimmed by 4 bases and the J gene end by 6 bases; junction bases not matched to a gene: 3. The CDR3 contains 13 residues. The CDR3 DNA reads TGTGCCAGCAGCGAACAGGGGGGTCAGCCCCAGCATTTT. Encoded protein: CASSEQGGQPQHF.

V is TRBV9 and J is TRBJ2-4; 8 nucleotides align to TRBD2. CDR3 length equals 18 residues. CDR1 SGDLS and CDR2 YYNGEE come from the germline V gene. Trimming removed 2 bases from V and 6 bases from J; junction bases left unmatched: 16. CDR3 nucleotide sequence: TGTGCCAGCAGCGTCAGGGCGGGAGCGACGGGGGGGATAAACATTCAGTACTTC. Protein sequence: CASSVRAGATGGINIQYF.

The gene calls are TRBV5-4 and TRBJ2-7; TRBD1 is a possible D gene (8 bases). The CDR3 sequence is 15 residues long. CDR1 SGHNT and CDR2 YYREEE come from the germline V gene (reference sequence). The V end lost 3 bases, the J end lost 2 bases, and 15 bases lay between the germline ends. CDR3 DNA: TGTGCCAGCAGCTGGGGGGGGACAGGAACCTACGAGCAGTACTTC. Protein product: CASSWGGTGTYEQYF.

Here the CDR3 reads CSVAGQGGDTIYF. CDR3 nucleotides: TGCAGCGTTGCTGGACAGGGCGGAGACACCATATATTTT. The V call is TRBV29-1, the J call TRBJ1-3, with 8 bases aligning to TRBD1. The CDR3 covers 13 residues. Germline V CDR1 and CDR2: SQVTM, ANQGSEA. V lost 4 bases to trimming and J lost 8 bases; unmatched junction nucleotides: 7.

J is TRBJ2-7 and V is TRBV6-4, with D perhaps matching TRBD2 (6 bases). The CDR3 is made up of 16 amino acids. Trimming took off 5 bases at V and 7 bases at J, with 24 bases between the two ends. Germline V gene lookup returns CDR1 MRHNA and CDR2 SNTAGT. The chain's CDR3 is CASSRGSGALLGEQYF. In DNA form, the CDR3 reads TGTGCCAGCAGTAGGGGATCGGGAGCCCTTCTTGGGGAGCAGTACTTC.

The chain couples TRBV5-1 to TRBJ1-4; 8 nucleotides line up with TRBD1. In germline, CDR1 is SGHRS, CDR2 YFSETQ. The CDR3 totals 16 residues. J gave up 8 bases and V 4 bases, and 13 bases lay outside the gene matches. The chain's CDR3 is CASSSASGGEGEKLFF. CDR3 in DNA: TGCGCCAGCAGCAGTGCCTCAGGGGGCGAAGGGGAAAAACTGTTTTTT.

The chain combines TRBV28 with TRBJ1-2; no definite D call. The germline V gene encodes CDR1 MDHEN and CDR2 SYDVKM. The CDR3 is 13 residues long. Trimming took 7 bases from V and 4 from J, leaving 13 bases between them. Here the CDR3 DNA reads TGTGCCAGCACTCCCCACGACATCTATGGCTACACCTTC. It codes for CASTPHDIYGYTF.

The gene calls are TRBV6-2 or TRBV6-3 and TRBJ1-4, with TRBD1 matching 7 bases. Looked up from germline, CDR1 is MNHEY and CDR2 is SVGEGT. J was trimmed by 7 bases and V by 4 bases; bases with no gene match: 9. CDR3 length: 15 residues. The CDR3, as DNA: TGTGCCAGCAGTTCCCTACCTAGGACAGGTGAAAAACTGTTTTTT. It specifies CASSSLPRTGEKLFF.

The CDR3: CASSDRGQGTDTQYF. The CDR3 DNA follows: TGTGCCAGCAGTGACCGAGGACAGGGCACAGATACGCAGTATTTT. The rearrangement links TRBV6-6 to TRBJ2-3; 7 nucleotides agree with TRBD1. This CDR3 contains 15 residues. From germline, CDR1 is MNHNY and CDR2 SVGAGI (reference sequence). V lost 5 bases to trimming and J lost 1 base; unmatched junction nucleotides: 6.

This chain connects TRBV28 to TRBJ2-7; TRBD2 is a possible D gene (5 bases). Germline V gene lookup returns CDR1 MDHEN and CDR2 SYDVKM. Deletions cut 2 bases from V and 3 bases from J, with 11 bases between. The CDR3 sequence is 14 residues long. CDR3 sequence (DNA): TGTGCCAGCAGTTTACCCGGACTGTTCTACGAGCAGTACTTC. Translated: CASSLPGLFYEQYF. The full variable domain, with the rest looked up from reference TRBV28 and TRBJ2-7, is DVKVTQSSRYLVKRTGEKVFLECVQDMDHENMFWYRQDPGLGLRLIYFSYDVKMKEKGDIPEGYSVSREKKERFSLILESASTNQTSMYLCASSLPGLFYEQYFGPGTRLTVT.

This clone was recorded only once. CDR3 sequence reads: CASSALGTGGSAFF. The CDR3 nucleotides are TGTGCCAGCAGCGCACTCGGGACAGGGGGTAGTGCTTTCTTT. V and J are TRBV28 and TRBJ1-1; 11 bases fit TRBD1. Germline V gene lookup returns CDR1 MDHEN and CDR2 SYDVKM. The CDR3 totals 14 residues. Losses at the gene ends were 6 bases for V and 11 bases for J; bases not matched to a gene: 11.

The rearrangement joins TRBV19 to TRBJ2-5; 7 bases align to TRBD2. Germline-derived CDR1 and CDR2 are LNHDA and SQIVND (reference sequence). V was clipped by 1 base and J by 2 bases; unmatched bases: 16. CDR3 length equals 19 residues. The DNA of the CDR3 is TGTGCCAGTAGTATAGCTGGTCGGCTAGCGGCCCCCTATCAAGAGACCCAGTACTTC. It is translated as CASSIAGRLAAPYQETQYF.

The V gene is TRBV19, the J gene TRBJ1-2, with 7 bases lining up with TRBD1. Germline-derived CDR1 and CDR2 are LNHDA and SQIVND (reference sequence). The trim removed 5 bases at V and 6 bases at J, leaving 12 bases unmatched. This CDR3 region has 15 residues. This CDR3 is CASSARTGGVDGYTF. As DNA, the CDR3 is TGTGCCAGTAGTGCGAGGACAGGTGGGGTGGATGGCTACACCTTC.

The rearrangement uses TRBV28 and TRBJ2-1, with TRBD2 matching 7 bases. The CDR3 has 16 residues. Germline CDR1 MDHEN, CDR2 SYDVKM. Trimming at V came to 2 bases and at J to 5 bases, leaving 9 bases not matched to a gene. The CDR3 nucleotides are TGTGCCAGCAGTTTAATGTCGGGAGGCCTCCACAATGAGCAGTTCTTC. It codes for CASSLMSGGLHNEQFF.

The sample holds a few counts of this clone. V usage is TRBV5-1 and J usage is TRBJ2-1; 10 bases agree with TRBD2. The CDR3 spans 16 residues. V gave up 5 bases and J gave up 2 bases; unmatched junction bases: 7. Germline-derived CDR1 and CDR2 are SGHRS and YFSETQ. CDR3: CASSRLAGETYNEQFF. The CDR3 coding sequence is TGCGCCAGCAGTCGCCTAGCGGGAGAAACCTACAATGAGCAGTTCTTC. The full variable domain, rest sourced from reference TRBV5-1 and TRBJ2-1, is KAGVTQTPRYLIKTRGQQVTLSCSPISGHRSVSWYQQTPGQGLQFLFEYFSETQRNKGNFPGRFSGRQFSNSRSEMNVSTLELGDSALYLCASSRLAGETYNEQFFGPGTRLTVL.

J is TRBJ2-5 and V is TRBV7-9, with 7 bases lining up with TRBD2. Unmatched junction bases numbered 11, after V lost 5 bases and J lost 5 bases. This CDR3 contains 15 residues. Germline V gene sequence: CDR1 SEHNR, CDR2 FQNEAQ (reference sequence). CDR3 sequence reads: CASSIESGMWETQYF. CDR3 nucleotide sequence: TGTGCCAGCAGCATCGAGAGCGGGATGTGGGAGACCCAGTACTTC.

This clone was seen a handful of times. This chain uses TRBV27 with TRBJ1-6; no clear D. Trimming took 7 bases from V and 0 from J, leaving 10 bases between them. The CDR3 is made up of 15 amino acids. Germline V gene data show CDR1 as MNHEY and CDR2 as SMNVEV (reference sequence). The CDR3 DNA is TGTGCCAGCACACTCCTGAGCTCCTATAATTCACCCCTCCACTTT. As protein: CASTLLSSYNSPLHF.

V is TRBV10-3 and J is TRBJ1-4, with 7 bases identical to TRBD1. Germline V lookup: CDR1 ENHRY, CDR2 SYGVKD. The CDR3 is made up of 14 amino acids. V lost 5 bases and J lost 3; bases outside the gene matches: 3. CDR3 sequence (DNA): TGTGCCATCAGTTCCGGGACAGCTAATGAAAAACTGTTTTTT. It specifies CAISSGTANEKLFF.

The CDR3 nucleotides read TGTGCCAGCAGCCCATCCGGGACAGGTTCATCCCACACCTTC. Its translation is CASSPSGTGSSHTF. The chain couples TRBV7-2 to TRBJ1-2, with TRBD1 identical over 8 bases. CDR3 size: 14 residues. V trimming: 5 bases; J trimming: 12 bases; junction bases outside the gene matches: 14. Germline CDR1 reads SGHTA; CDR2 reads FQGNSA.

This clone appeared many times. V and J are TRBV11-1 and TRBJ1-1, with TRBD1 matching over 8 bases. The CDR3 totals 13 residues. Germline CDR1 and CDR2: SGHAT and FQDESV (reference sequence). J gave up 3 bases and V 5 bases, and 2 bases lay outside the gene matches. The CDR3 sequence: CASSLQGDTEAFF. The CDR3 DNA reads TGTGCCAGCAGCCTACAGGGGGACACTGAAGCTTTCTTT.

This clone was counted a few times. This sequence joins TRBV19 and TRBJ1-2; 7 bases fit TRBD1. The V gene end was trimmed by 11 bases and the J gene end by 7 bases; junction bases not matched to a gene: 10. The CDR3 has 12 amino acids. Looked up from germline, CDR1 is LNHDA and CDR2 is SQIVND (reference sequence). The CDR3 reads CASTDRAGGYTF. The CDR3 bases are TGTGCCTCCACCGACAGGGCGGGTGGCTACACCTTC.

The V gene is TRBV4-1, the J gene TRBJ2-7; 14 nucleotides align to TRBD2. Unmatched junction bases numbered 4, after V lost 6 bases and J lost 3 bases. Germline loops: CDR1 MGHRA, CDR2 YSYEKL. The CDR3 runs 15 residues. The CDR3 sequence is CASRRLAGGYYEQYF. The CDR3 DNA follows: TGCGCCAGCAGGCGACTAGCGGGAGGGTACTACGAGCAGTACTTC.

V and J are TRBV5-8 and TRBJ2-3; 12 nucleotides align to TRBD2. The V segment lost 3 bases and the J segment 0 bases; nucleotides outside the gene matches: 8. Germline values: CDR1 SGHTS, CDR2 YDEGEE. The CDR3 sequence is 18 residues long. The CDR3 DNA reads as TGTGCCAGCAGCTCCAGACTAGCGGGAGCCTCTAGCACAGATACGCAGTATTTT. This sequence encodes CASSSRLAGASSTDTQYF.